Below are 20 T cell receptor beta chains sequenced from a single sample in a study of monozygotic twins with inflammatory bowel disease. No DNA is given; TCRdb re-called the 5' RACE reads and lists each CDR3 protein once. Recorded here are around 190,000 distinct CDR3 sequences; the top ten clones represent less than 2%. The sample consisted of blood. The receptors shown here come from a human donor with ulcerative colitis or Crohn's disease, or a healthy co-twin of an affected twin (not recorded which).

The chain combines TRBV20-1 with TRBJ2-2. Germline-derived CDR1 and CDR2 are DFQATT and SNEGSKA (reference sequence). The CDR3 runs to 13 residues. The CDR3 sequence is CSASLGTTGELFF.

The chain joins TRBV10-2 to TRBJ1-1; as DNA is missing, the TRBD1 call by TCRdb cannot be tested. The CDR3 consists of 14 residues. The germline V gene encodes CDR1 WSHSY and CDR2 SAAADI. The CDR3: CASSGGQMNTEAFF.

V gene TRBV7-9 combines with J gene TRBJ1-1; TCRdb picks TRBD1, but there is no DNA to check that call. The CDR3 is 15 residues long. The germline gives CDR1 SEHNR, CDR2 FQNEAQ (reference sequence). The CDR3 loop is CASSLGGPPRAEAFF.

The CDR3 spells CASSLKGGTGSGEQFF. The chain carries TRBV5-1 and TRBJ2-1; TCRdb indicates TRBD1, and absent DNA this call remains unverified. Germline CDR1 is SGHRS and CDR2 is YFSETQ. This CDR3 has 16 amino acids.

The V and J genes are TRBV5-6 and TRBJ1-2; the TRBD1 assignment by TCRdb is unverifiable without DNA. From germline, CDR1 is SGHDT and CDR2 YYEEEE. This CDR3 comprises 12 residues. CDR3: CASSFTGGGYTF.

Here the CDR3 reads CASSLRQGSRTDTQYF. The chain carries TRBV5-6 and TRBJ2-3; the TRBD1 assignment by TCRdb is unverifiable without DNA. Germline-derived CDR1 and CDR2 are SGHDT and YYEEEE. The CDR3 consists of 16 residues.

This chain links TRBV24-1 with TRBJ2-1; the D gene TCRdb calls, TRBD1, cannot be checked with no DNA. The CDR3 loop spans 16 amino acids. CDR1 KGHDR and CDR2 SFDVKD come from the germline V gene. The CDR3 loop is CATSDKGDRAGNEQFF.

The genes are TRBV5-1 and TRBJ1-1; TCRdb outputs TRBD1, but without DNA this stays unchecked. Germline V gene data show CDR1 as SGHRS and CDR2 as YFSETQ. This CDR3 region has 13 residues. The CDR3 loop is CASNRQGGTEAFF.

CDR3 protein: CASRGEAEQFF. This chain joins TRBV12-3 or TRBV12-4 and TRBJ2-1. This CDR3 is 11 amino acids long.

The V gene is TRBV12-3 or TRBV12-4, the J gene TRBJ1-2; TCRdb's D call of TRBD1 is untestable without DNA. CDR3 size: 15 residues. This CDR3 reads CASRAEVGGPFGYTF.

The chain is built from TRBV12-3 or TRBV12-4 and TRBJ1-2; checking the TCRdb D call of TRBD1 is not possible without DNA. This CDR3 region has 16 residues. This CDR3 reads CASSPTRGVGVSGYTF.

This sequence joins TRBV27 and TRBJ1-5. CDR3 size: 11 residues. CDR1 MNHEY and CDR2 SMNVEV come from the germline V gene (reference sequence). CDR3 region: CASSPDQPQHF.

This chain links TRBV5-1 with TRBJ2-5. Germline V gives CDR1 SGHRS, CDR2 YFSETQ. The CDR3 is 15 residues long. The CDR3 is CASSLVGFGEETQYF.

The gene calls are TRBV9 and TRBJ2-3. The germline V gene has CDR1 SGDLS and CDR2 YYNGEE. This CDR3 is 14 amino acids long. The CDR3 loop reads CASSVASAKGTQYF.

The chain couples TRBV5-1 to TRBJ2-1. The CDR3 runs to 15 residues. From germline, CDR1 is SGHRS and CDR2 YFSETQ. The chain's CDR3 is CASSSAGNQYNEQFF.

This sequence joins TRBV7-8 and TRBJ1-1; the D gene TCRdb calls, TRBD1, cannot be checked with no DNA. This CDR3 has 15 amino acids. CDR1 SGHVS and CDR2 FQNEAQ come from the germline V gene. CDR3 protein: CASSPFGGMNTEAFF.

The chain has TRBV20-1 and TRBJ1-3; the TRBD1 assignment by TCRdb is unverifiable without DNA. The CDR3 has 13 amino acids. CDR1 and CDR2 from the germline V gene are DFQATT and SNEGSKA (reference sequence). The CDR3 sequence: CSARDRGRDTIYF.

This chain uses TRBV2 with TRBJ1-6; TCRdb's assignment of TRBD1 cannot be checked, as there is no DNA. Germline assignment: CDR1 SNHLY and CDR2 FYNNEI. The CDR3 contains 15 residues. The CDR3: CASADQGARNSPLHF.

The chain combines TRBV3-1 with TRBJ1-2; no DNA is available, so the TRBD1 call from TCRdb remains unchecked. The CDR3 is made up of 13 amino acids. The germline V gene has CDR1 LGHDT and CDR2 YNNKEL (reference sequence). The CDR3 sequence is CASSPLGGNGYTF.

The gene calls are TRBV2 and TRBJ1-3; the D gene TCRdb calls, TRBD1, cannot be checked with no DNA. The length of the CDR3 is 17 residues. The germline V gene has CDR1 SNHLY and CDR2 FYNNEI. CDR3 region: CASRRSYRMDRGNTIYF.